This T cell receptor (beta chain) comes out of a study of shared clonotypes between healthy human individuals. Study results and limitations: Relative to clonotypes present in all four donors, those not shared had lower generation probabilities.

On sorted subsets, replicate PCRs used approximately 190 ng DNA, or some 27,000 T cell genomes. Sequencing used immunoSEQ multiplex PCR; TCRdb keeps in-frame clones, though not all of them. The sample contains hundreds of thousands of clones, approximately 95% of which appear only once. Naive CD8 cells lacked CD45RO, underwent positive selection for CCR7 and left out terminally differentiated effector memory CD45RA+ cells. For this clone: What it binds is unknown.

The CDR3 contains 13 residues. The V gene's germline CDR1 is MDHEN and CDR2 SYDVKM. Trimming removed 3 bases from V and 7 bases from J; junction bases left unmatched: 5. The chain uses TRBV28 and TRBJ1-1, with TRBD1 matching 7 bases. The clonotype originates from a woman aged 25 to 45 in good health. The sample taken for sequencing was naive CD8+ T cells sorted from blood. CDR3 region: CASSFGQESEAFF. The CDR3, as DNA: TGTGCCAGCAGTTTCGGACAGGAGAGTGAAGCTTTCTTT. Drawing the rest from reference TRBV28 and TRBJ1-1, the complete variable domain is DVKVTQSSRYLVKRTGEKVFLECVQDMDHENMFWYRQDPGLGLRLIYFSYDVKMKEKGDIPEGYSVSREKKERFSLILESASTNQTSMYLCASSFGQESEAFFGQGTRLTVV.